The 24 T cell receptor beta chains below were found in one sample sequenced in a study of blood T cell repertoires in COVID-19. Sequencing was performed with immunoSEQ multiplex PCR; in TCRdb, only in-frame clones are kept and a portion is missing. This sample has some 170,000 clones, with about 85% found just once. The sample consisted of PBMCs or T cells enriched from blood (not recorded which). All receptors come from a man aged 35-49 years who had recovered from COVID-19.

The genes are TRBV5-6 and TRBJ2-7, with 8 positions matching TRBD1. From germline, CDR1 is SGHDT and CDR2 YYEEEE. CDR3 length: 14 amino acids. Unmatched junction bases numbered 5, after V lost 0 bases and J lost 6 bases. The CDR3 spells CASSLGDRIGEQYF. In DNA, the CDR3 is TGTGCCAGCAGCTTGGGGGACAGGATAGGCGAGCAGTACTTC. The entire variable domain, with the rest obtained from reference TRBV5-6 and TRBJ2-7, is as follows: DAGVTQSPTHLIKTRGQQVTLRCSPKSGHDTVSWYQQALGQGPQFIFQYYEEEERQRGNFPDRFSGHQFPNYSSELNVNALLLGDSALYLCASSLGDRIGEQYFGPGTRLTVT.

This clone was recorded once. This chain connects TRBV11-3 to TRBJ1-1; TRBD1 is a possible D gene (6 bases). This CDR3 has 14 amino acids. CDR1 and CDR2 (germline): SGHNT, YENEEA. The V and J ends lost 2 bases and 6 bases respectively, with 13 bases between them. CDR3 DNA: TGTGCCAGCAGCTTAAGGACAGTAGTCGCTGAAGCTTTCTTT. It encodes CASSLRTVVAEAFF.

This clone was seen just once. The same CDR3 can be traced to other DNA sequences in this sample. This chain joins TRBV6-5 and TRBJ1-5; D uncertain. Germline loops: CDR1 MNHEY, CDR2 SVGAGI. The CDR3 spans 13 residues. V lost 2 bases and J lost 2, with 4 bases in between. The CDR3 is CASSYTGNQPQHF. The DNA of the CDR3 is TGTGCCAGCAGTTACACTGGCAATCAGCCCCAGCATTTT.

This chain uses TRBV7-8 with TRBJ2-5; D call uncertain. The CDR3 length is 14 residues. Germline V CDR1 and CDR2: SGHVS, FQNEAQ. The ends were cut back, 0 bases at V and 5 bases at J, with 10 bases in the middle. The CDR3 sequence is CASSLAASRETQYF. DNA for the CDR3: TGTGCCAGCAGCTTAGCAGCTTCCAGGGAGACCCAGTACTTC.

This sequence joins TRBV28 and TRBJ1-2; no clear D. V lost 2 bases, J lost 1 base, and 8 bases lay in between. The CDR3 contains 14 residues. Germline CDR1 is MDHEN and CDR2 is SYDVKM. CDR3 amino acids: CASSLQVLNYGYTF. The CDR3 DNA sequence: TGTGCCAGCAGTTTACAGGTTCTTAACTATGGCTACACCTTC.

This chain links TRBV9 with TRBJ2-1; 9 bases are a match to TRBD2. Germline assignment: CDR1 SGDLS and CDR2 YYNGEE. The CDR3 runs 13 residues. V lost 4 bases, J lost 14 bases, and 10 bases stayed unmatched. In DNA, the CDR3 is TGTGCCAGCAGCCTCATGGGGGCGGGAGGGGAGTTCTTC. The encoded protein is CASSLMGAGGEFF.

V usage is TRBV5-1 and J usage is TRBJ2-2, with 9 bases lining up with TRBD2. With 7 bases clipped from V and 2 bases from J, the junction kept 6 bases outside the gene matches. This CDR3 comprises 15 residues. The germline gives CDR1 SGHRS, CDR2 YFSETQ. The CDR3 region has the DNA TGCGCCAGCGAAGCTAGCGGGGCCAACACCGGGGAGCTGTTTTTT. Its protein product is CASEASGANTGELFF.

The gene calls are TRBV3-1 (or the pseudogene TRBV3-2) and TRBJ2-7; the D gene is possibly TRBD1 (6 bases). The CDR3 has 10 residues. Germline V gene lookup returns CDR1 LGHDT and CDR2 YNNKEL (reference sequence). V was pared by 5 bases and J by 7 bases, with 6 bases between. The CDR3 sequence: CASSGTEQYF. In nucleotides, the CDR3 is TGTGCCAGCAGCGGGACAGAGCAGTACTTC.

The CDR3 DNA follows: TGTGCCAGCGTGGGCAGGGTGGACACTGAAGCTTTCTTT. Its protein is CASVGRVDTEAFF. V and J are TRBV12-3 or TRBV12-4 and TRBJ1-1, with D perhaps TRBD1 (5 bases). CDR3 size: 13 residues. Between the trimmed V and J ends, which lost 8 bases and 3 bases, there was a span of 13 bases.

The chain links TRBV28 to TRBJ2-7; D might be TRBD1 (6 bases). The CDR3 has 12 residues. The V end was cut by 5 bases, the J end by 7 bases, with 12 bases between. Germline V gene data show CDR1 as MDHEN and CDR2 as SYDVKM. The CDR3 DNA is TGTGCCAGCAGTCCCCCGCAGGGGGAGCAGTACTTC. Protein: CASSPPQGEQYF.

The rearrangement joins TRBV21-1 to TRBJ2-5; TRBD2 is taken as the D call from the table, unchecked against the DNA. TRBV21-1 is described as a pseudogene. The CDR3 length is 14 residues. CDR3 in amino acids: CASSKALAEETQYF. For the CDR3, the DNA is TGTGCCAGCAGCAAAGCGCTGGCGGAAGAGACCCAGTACTTC.

The rearrangement joins TRBV5-6 to TRBJ1-2; D not certain. Germline CDR1 reads SGHDT; CDR2 reads YYEEEE. The V gene lost 4 bases and the J gene lost 1 base, with 20 bases spanning the gap. CDR3 length equals 17 residues. CDR3 nucleotides: TGTGCCAGCAGCCCACTCGGATCGGGGTCCCTTAACTATGGCTACACCTTC. This gives the protein CASSPLGSGSLNYGYTF. The full variable domain, rest sourced from reference TRBV5-6 and TRBJ1-2, is DAGVTQSPTHLIKTRGQQVTLRCSPKSGHDTVSWYQQALGQGPQFIFQYYEEEERQRGNFPDRFSGHQFPNYSSELNVNALLLGDSALYLCASSPLGSGSLNYGYTFGSGTRLTVV.

The chain links TRBV11-1 to TRBJ1-2; perhaps TRBD1 as D (6 bases). Germline-derived CDR1 and CDR2 are SGHAT and FQDESV (reference sequence). The length of the CDR3 is 14 residues. V was trimmed by 4 bases and J by 6 bases, leaving 15 bases between them. The CDR3 region is CASSSTPQGDGYTF. For the CDR3, the DNA is TGTGCCAGCAGCTCCACCCCACAGGGAGATGGCTACACCTTC.

The V call is TRBV11-3, the J call TRBJ1-6; 8 bases agree with TRBD1. Trimming removed 4 bases from V and 7 bases from J; junction bases left unmatched: 3. The germline gives CDR1 SGHNT, CDR2 YENEEA. The CDR3 sequence is 14 residues long. CDR3 in amino acids: CASSSGQGNSPLHF. DNA for the CDR3: TGTGCCAGCAGCTCCGGACAGGGCAATTCACCCCTCCACTTT.

V and J are TRBV9 and TRBJ2-5; TRBD1 might be the D (6 bases). The V gene lost 4 bases and the J gene lost 5 bases, with 18 bases spanning the gap. Germline lookup yields CDR1 SGDLS and CDR2 YYNGEE. This CDR3 spans 15 amino acids. CDR3 protein: CASSPDWGRGETQYF. In nucleotides, the CDR3 is TGTGCCAGCAGCCCGGACTGGGGGCGCGGGGAGACCCAGTACTTC.

The rearrangement links TRBV6-5 to TRBJ1-5; weak D call: TRBD1 (5 bases). The germline V gene has CDR1 MNHEY and CDR2 SVGAGI. Trimming stripped 5 bases from V and 0 bases from J, with 8 bases between. The CDR3 is 14 residues long. The CDR3 sequence is CASSRRGSNQPQHF. In DNA form, the CDR3 reads TGTGCCAGCAGTAGGAGGGGTAGCAATCAGCCCCAGCATTTT.

The CDR3 protein is CASRQGANYGYTF. Written as DNA, the CDR3 is TGTGCCAGTAGACAGGGGGCTAACTATGGCTACACCTTC. J is TRBJ1-2 and V is TRBV6-5; 9 bases are a match to TRBD1. Germline V CDR1 and CDR2: MNHEY, SVGAGI. The junction had 2 bases not matched to a gene; V was cut back by 9 bases and J by 0 bases. This CDR3 is built from 13 residues.

The chain has TRBV24-1 and TRBJ1-4, with D perhaps TRBD1 (6 bases). CDR1 is KGHDR and CDR2 is SFDVKD in the germline V gene. V lost 3 bases to trimming and J lost 5 bases, with 15 bases between them. This CDR3 spans 16 amino acids. This chain's CDR3 is CATSDLDRLGNEKLFF. CDR3 coding DNA: TGTGCCACCAGTGATCTAGACAGGCTGGGGAATGAAAAACTGTTTTTT.

The rearrangement uses TRBV19 and TRBJ1-2; 7 positions match TRBD1. The V and J ends lost 4 bases and 8 bases, in that order; junction bases with no gene match: 10. The CDR3 loop spans 14 amino acids. Looked up from germline, CDR1 is LNHDA and CDR2 is SQIVND (reference sequence). CDR3 amino acids: CASSTDGRQGGYTF. The CDR3 DNA sequence: TGTGCCAGTAGTACTGATGGGAGACAGGGCGGCTACACCTTC. Full variable domain (rest looked up from reference TRBV19 and TRBJ1-2): DGGITQSPKYLFRKEGQNVTLSCEQNLNHDAMYWYRQDPGQGLRLIYYSQIVNDFQKGDIAEGYSVSREKKESFPLTVTSAQKNPTAFYLCASSTDGRQGGYTFGSGTRLTVV.

This sequence joins TRBV7-8 and TRBJ2-1, with TRBD2 matching 12 bases. V lost 9 bases and J lost 2; bases outside the gene matches: 2. The V gene's germline CDR1 is SGHVS and CDR2 FQNEAQ. This CDR3 comprises 14 residues. The chain's CDR3 is CASRLAGAYNEQFF. In DNA, the CDR3 is TGTGCCAGTCGACTAGCGGGAGCCTACAATGAGCAGTTCTTC.

The chain couples TRBV5-8 to TRBJ2-3; the match to TRBD1 covers 8 bases. Looked up from germline, CDR1 is SGHTS and CDR2 is YDEGEE. Trimming removed 0 bases from V and 4 bases from J; junction bases left unmatched: 7. The CDR3 has 16 residues. Here the CDR3 reads CASSLAGTGRADTQYF. Written as DNA, the CDR3 is TGTGCCAGCAGCTTGGCAGGGACAGGCCGAGCAGATACGCAGTATTTT.

The chain couples TRBV28 to TRBJ1-4, with 8 bases fitting TRBD1. Trimming took 5 bases from V and 7 from J; bases not matched to a gene: 12. This CDR3 region has 16 residues. Germline lookup yields CDR1 MDHEN and CDR2 SYDVKM. The CDR3 protein is CASSMGAGGEGEKLFF. The CDR3 region has the DNA TGTGCCAGCAGTATGGGGGCAGGGGGCGAGGGTGAAAAACTGTTTTTT.

The genes are TRBV29-1 and TRBJ1-1; D remains unclear. Looked up from germline, CDR1 is SQVTM and CDR2 is ANQGSEA. The CDR3 runs to 14 residues. Trimming took off 7 bases at V and 1 base at J, with 16 bases between the two ends. The CDR3 sequence is CSAAEVRGNTEAFF. The DNA of the CDR3 is TGCAGCGCGGCAGAGGTCCGGGGGAACACTGAAGCTTTCTTT.

The chain couples TRBV7-9 to TRBJ2-5, with D tentatively TRBD1 (5 bases). Germline lookup yields CDR1 SEHNR and CDR2 FQNEAQ (reference sequence). This CDR3 is built from 14 residues. Trimming left V 5 bases short and J 1 base short, with 11 bases between. CDR3: CASSLPQGQETQYF. CDR3 bases: TGTGCCAGCAGCCTCCCCCAGGGCCAAGAGACCCAGTACTTC.